The 4 T cell receptor beta chains presented below share a single source sample, sequenced in a study of T cell responses to AZD1222 COVID-19 vaccine. The protocol was immunoSEQ multiplex PCR, while the TCRdb copy is restricted to in-frame clones and leaves out a portion. The sample holds 100,000 to 150,000 clones, about 93% seen once. Sample: peripheral blood, taken on day 0 of AZD1222 vaccination. Receptor source: an adult in good health.

V usage is TRBV18 and J usage is TRBJ1-2; 8 bases fit TRBD1. With 8 bases clipped from V and 6 bases from J, the junction kept 11 bases outside the gene matches. There are 14 residues in the CDR3. Germline CDR1 is KGHSH and CDR2 is LQKENI. This CDR3 is CASRRSGQADGYTF. The CDR3 nucleotides read TGTGCCAGCCGTAGATCGGGACAGGCCGATGGCTACACCTTC.

This rearrangement joins TRBV2 to TRBJ2-7; tentative D call: TRBD1 (6 bases). The V gene lost 7 bases and the J gene lost 3 bases, with 13 bases spanning the gap. CDR3 length: 13 residues. CDR1 SNHLY and CDR2 FYNNEI come from the germline V gene. The CDR3 loop reads CASTEDSGYEQYF. For the CDR3, the DNA is TGTGCCAGCACCGAGGACAGCGGCTACGAGCAGTACTTC. The full variable domain, completed using reference TRBV2 and TRBJ2-7, is EPEVTQTPSHQVTQMGQEVILRCVPISNHLYFYWYRQILGQKVEFLVSFYNNEISEKSEIFDDQFSVERPDGSNFTLKIRSTKLEDSAMYFCASTEDSGYEQYFGPGTRLTVT.

This clone has only one observation. The J gene is TRBJ2-1, the V gene TRBV4-2, with D perhaps TRBD2 (6 bases). The CDR3 runs 14 residues. CDR1 and CDR2 from the germline V gene are LGHNA and YNFKEQ. Trimming removed 4 bases at V and 7 bases at J, with 14 bases between. CDR3 nucleotides: TGTGCCAGCAGCCCGAGTTGGACTACTAATGAGCAGTTCTTC. Protein: CASSPSWTTNEQFF.

For this clone: Because the CDR3 is missing its conserved closing phenylalanine or tryptophan, this is likely a read error. Because the CDR3's place on the DNA is in doubt, the DNA is left out and the CDR3 is given as listed by TCRdb. The chain recombines TRBV21-1 with TRBJ2-7; the table's TRBD1 call for D was not verified on the DNA. TRBV21-1 is flagged as a pseudogene. The CDR3 is 14 amino acids long, termini counted. The CDR3 reads CASSPRVGRGFNRC.